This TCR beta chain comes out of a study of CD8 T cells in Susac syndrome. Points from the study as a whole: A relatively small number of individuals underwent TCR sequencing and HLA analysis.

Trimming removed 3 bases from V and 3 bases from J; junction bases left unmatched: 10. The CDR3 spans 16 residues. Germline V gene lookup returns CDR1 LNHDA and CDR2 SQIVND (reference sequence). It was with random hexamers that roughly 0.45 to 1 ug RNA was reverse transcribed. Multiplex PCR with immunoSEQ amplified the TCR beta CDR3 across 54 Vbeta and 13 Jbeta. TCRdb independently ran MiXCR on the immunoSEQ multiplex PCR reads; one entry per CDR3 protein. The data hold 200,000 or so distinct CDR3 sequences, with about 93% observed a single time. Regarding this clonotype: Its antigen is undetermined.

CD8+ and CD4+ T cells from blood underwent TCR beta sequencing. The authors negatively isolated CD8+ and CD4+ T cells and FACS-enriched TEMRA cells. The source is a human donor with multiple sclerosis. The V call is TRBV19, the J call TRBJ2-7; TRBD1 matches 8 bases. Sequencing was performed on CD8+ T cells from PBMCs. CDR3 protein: CASSISVWDRNYEQYF. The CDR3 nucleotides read TGTGCCAGTAGTATCTCAGTTTGGGACAGGAACTACGAGCAGTACTTC.